This TCR beta chain appears in the sequencing data of a study of T-cell reconstitution after alpha-beta-depleted transplantation in children. Between the trimmed V and J ends, which lost 0 bases and 3 bases, there was a span of 9 bases. CDR3 length: 14 amino acids. CDR1 is SGDLS, CDR2 YYNGEE, per germline. This sample's TCRbeta library carried unique molecular identifier barcodes. One entry per CDR3 protein results from TCRdb running MiXCR on the PCR reads. The sample contains over 400,000 distinct CDR3 sequences, roughly an eighth of which appear only once. This specimen consisted of PBMCs from the stem cell graft donor, obtained from the stem cell graft. The chain uses TRBV9 and TRBJ2-5, with D possibly matching TRBD1 (6 bases). The clonotype originates from a human donor who donated a stem cell graft to a child with combined immunodeficiency. The CDR3 loop reads CASSVGSGEETQYF. The CDR3 DNA follows: TGTGCCAGCAGCGTAGGGTCAGGGGAAGAGACCCAGTACTTC. The entire variable domain, with the rest obtained from reference TRBV9 and TRBJ2-5, is as follows: DSGVTQTPKHLITATGQRVTLRCSPRSGDLSVYWYQQSLDQGLQFLIQYYNGEERAKGNILERFSAQQFPDLHSELNLSSLELGDSALYFCASSVGSGEETQYFGPGTRLLVL.